These 3 T cell receptor beta chains share one sample of origin, sequenced in a study of T cell repertoires in cytomegalovirus infection. What these receptors recognize is not known. One entry per CDR3 protein, called by TCRdb with MiXCR from the reads. This sample carries about 110,000 distinct CDR3 sequences, about 28% of them seen once, and the ten largest clones take around 80%. The sequencing here drew on CD8+ T cells from cultured PBMCs, taken from culture after CMV antigen stimulation. These receptors all come from a human donor in good health (CMV status not recorded). Some clones in this sample may be carry-over from other donors' samples.

The table lists this clonotype with a few counts. The chain links TRBV5-1 to TRBJ1-1; D ambiguous. With 3 bases removed from V and 4 bases from J, the gap between germline ends came to 13 bases. Germline V gene lookup returns CDR1 SGHRS and CDR2 YFSETQ. The CDR3 consists of 14 residues. The CDR3 protein is CASSYSGGGTEAFF. In DNA form, the CDR3 reads TGCGCCAGCAGCTACAGTGGAGGCGGCACTGAAGCTTTCTTT.

The chain recombines TRBV7-9 with TRBJ1-4, with 9 bases that match TRBD1. CDR1 SEHNR and CDR2 FQNEAQ come from the germline V gene (reference sequence). There are 16 residues in the CDR3. Trimming took 5 bases from V and 8 from J; bases not matched to a gene: 12. The CDR3 reads CASSPRTGTGWEKLFF. DNA of the CDR3: TGTGCCAGCAGCCCGCGCACCGGGACAGGGTGGGAAAAACTGTTTTTT.

The chain joins TRBV7-9 to TRBJ2-7; 9 positions match TRBD1. J was trimmed by 5 bases and V by 4 bases; bases with no gene match: 0. Germline-derived CDR1 and CDR2 are SEHNR and FQNEAQ (reference sequence). This CDR3 contains 12 residues. In DNA, the CDR3 is TGTGCCAGCAGCTGGACAGGGGACGAGCAGTACTTC. This gives the protein CASSWTGDEQYF.